Sequencing of this T cell receptor (beta chain) was carried out in a study of T cell changes during pregnancy in multiple sclerosis. Looked up from germline, CDR1 is SGHVS and CDR2 is FQNEAQ. V was cut by 7 bases and J by 3 bases, with 16 bases left in between. There are 14 residues in the CDR3. Sequenced by immunoSEQ multiplex PCR; TCRdb stores in-frame clones only, minus some. The sample has more than 10,000 clones, roughly 86% seen once. The clonotype was recovered from a female donor with multiple sclerosis, enrolled in a pregnancy study. This chain links TRBV7-8 with TRBJ2-7, with TRBD2 as a possible D gene (5 bases). The source was CD8+ T cells from peripheral blood mononuclear cells, collected in the first trimester of pregnancy. CDR3 DNA: TGTGCCAGCACCCCACTACCCGGGGTCTACGAGCAGTACTTC. Encoded protein: CASTPLPGVYEQYF.